These 20 T cell receptor beta chains originate from one sample sequenced in a study of blood T cells in healthy people across ages. Together with a sample-barcoded 5' primer, a J-beta primer mix was included in a second PCR lasting roughly 6 to 12 cycles. TCRdb re-analysed the 5' RACE reads in MiXCR, keeping a single row per CDR3 protein. The data hold approximately 850,000 distinct CDR3 sequences, with 58% observed a single time. What was sequenced was blood. All receptors come from a man younger than 40 in good health.

The chain couples TRBV4-3 to TRBJ2-7; 9 bases are a match to TRBD2. V lost 4 bases, J lost 4 bases, and 14 bases stayed unmatched. Germline V gene lookup returns CDR1 LGHNA and CDR2 YSLEER. The CDR3 sequence is 17 residues long. CDR3 sequence: CASSRAGSGSSGYEQYF. DNA of the CDR3: TGCGCCAGCAGCCGGGCCGGTAGCGGGAGCAGTGGGTACGAGCAGTACTTC.

This clonotype was observed a single time. The chain couples TRBV5-6 to TRBJ1-2, with D unclear. Trimming took 5 bases from V and 0 from J, leaving 8 bases between them. The germline CDR1 and CDR2 sequences are SGHDT and YYEEEE. The CDR3 extends over 13 amino acids. CDR3 sequence reads: CASRERTNYGYTF. CDR3 bases: TGTGCCAGCAGGGAACGGACTAACTATGGCTACACCTTC.

This clonotype was observed a handful of times. The chain carries TRBV7-2 and TRBJ2-3, with 9 positions matching TRBD2. J lost 8 bases, V lost 4 bases, and 10 bases had no gene match. Germline lookup yields CDR1 SGHTA and CDR2 FQGNSA. The CDR3 contains 15 residues. CDR3 nucleotides: TGTGCCAGCAGCTGGGGCGGGGGGGCCACCGGTACGCAGTATTTT. This translates into CASSWGGGATGTQYF.

The chain employs TRBV28 and TRBJ2-7, with D unclear. CDR1 MDHEN and CDR2 SYDVKM come from the germline V gene. This CDR3 region has 15 residues. V gave up 3 bases and J gave up 0 bases, with 12 bases separating them. CDR3 loop: CASSFSAVDSYEQYF. In DNA form, the CDR3 reads TGTGCCAGCAGTTTTTCGGCGGTTGACTCCTACGAGCAGTACTTC.

The J gene is TRBJ2-5, the V gene TRBV5-1, with a weak D call TRBD1 (6 bases). The end of the DNA is better explained by TRBJ2-7, so the J call may be wrong. This CDR3 has 18 residues. CDR1 SGHRS and CDR2 YFSETQ come from the germline V gene. The CDR3: CASSAYPGQSGPPYEQYF. The CDR3 DNA reads TGCGCCAGCTCCGCTTACCCAGGACAGTCAGGACCCCCCTACGAGCAGTACTTC.

The chain joins TRBV7-2 to TRBJ2-3; D gene ambiguous. The CDR3 length is 14 residues. Trimming pared 5 bases from V and 8 bases from J, leaving 17 bases between. The germline CDR1 and CDR2 sequences are SGHTA and FQGNSA. The CDR3 DNA sequence: TGTGCCAGCAGCCCCCAAAGGGTATCGGGTACGCAGTATTTT. This codes for CASSPQRVSGTQYF.

This clonotype appeared a few times. The chain links TRBV6-6 to TRBJ2-7; the D gene could be TRBD1 or TRBD2 (5 bases each). With 5 bases removed from V and 2 bases from J, the gap between germline ends came to 16 bases. This CDR3 is built from 15 residues. In germline, CDR1 is MNHNY, CDR2 SVGAGI (reference sequence). This CDR3 reads CASSTERDAAYEQYF. The CDR3 DNA reads TGTGCCAGCAGTACTGAAAGGGACGCCGCCTACGAGCAGTACTTC.

The CDR3: CASSPSGGEEDEQFF. The CDR3 nucleotides are TGTGCCAGCTCACCTAGCGGGGGGGAGGAAGATGAGCAGTTCTTC. This chain joins TRBV18 and TRBJ2-1; 11 bases match TRBD2. Germline V CDR1 and CDR2: KGHSH, LQKENI. J was trimmed by 8 bases and V by 3 bases; bases with no gene match: 6. This CDR3 is built from 15 residues.

The V gene is TRBV20-1, the J gene TRBJ1-2; TRBD1 agrees at 8 bases. Germline trimming cut 6 bases from V and 5 bases from J; bases unmatched to any gene: 17. This CDR3 is 16 amino acids long. In germline, CDR1 is DFQATT, CDR2 SNEGSKA (reference sequence). The CDR3 DNA follows: TGCAGTGCCCTAATGTCCTTAGGGACAGGAGTGTATGGCTACACCTTC. The encoded protein is CSALMSLGTGVYGYTF.

The chain is built from TRBV27 and TRBJ1-2; D may be TRBD1 (5 bases). Germline-derived CDR1 and CDR2 are MNHEY and SMNVEV (reference sequence). Trimming shortened V by 5 bases and J by 7 bases, and 17 bases separated the two germline ends. The CDR3 sequence is 14 residues long. The CDR3, as DNA: TGTGCCAGCAGTCTTAGGGCAGGGTACCTTGGCTACACCTTC. It encodes CASSLRAGYLGYTF.

Only a few counts were recorded for this clonotype. The CDR3 DNA reads TGCAGTGCTGCGGTAGCGGGTCTACAAGAGACCCAGTACTTC. Translated, it gives CSAAVAGLQETQYF. The chain links TRBV20-1 to TRBJ2-5; TRBD2 agrees at 7 bases. Looked up from germline, CDR1 is DFQATT and CDR2 is SNEGSKA (reference sequence). With V trimmed by 5 bases and J by 2 bases, 8 bases remained unmatched. The CDR3 covers 14 residues.

The chain carries TRBV30 and TRBJ2-5; D is unclear. Trimming took 7 bases from V and 4 from J, leaving 16 bases between them. This CDR3 is built from 13 residues. The germline V gene has CDR1 GTSNPN and CDR2 SVGIG (reference sequence). CDR3 sequence (DNA): TGTGCCTCCACCGCGGACGTAAGAGAGACCCAGTACTTC. This sequence encodes CASTADVRETQYF.

V and J are TRBV7-6 and TRBJ2-3; 11 bases agree with TRBD2. The CDR3 is 17 amino acids. Germline assignment: CDR1 SGHVS and CDR2 FNYEAQ. With V trimmed by 3 bases and J by 3 bases, 8 bases remained unmatched. The DNA for the CDR3 is TGTGCCAGCAGCTTTGAACTAGCGGGAGTCGGGACAGATACGCAGTATTTT. Protein product: CASSFELAGVGTDTQYF.

The chain has TRBV10-3 and TRBJ1-5; D remains unclear. Germline V gene sequence: CDR1 ENHRY, CDR2 SYGVKD. This CDR3 is built from 13 residues. V was pared by 10 bases and J by 5 bases, with 15 bases between. Written as DNA, the CDR3 is TGTGCCACCCAGAGGGATTTGGATCAGCCCCAGCATTTT. Translation: CATQRDLDQPQHF.

This clonotype was detected only a few times. The rearrangement links TRBV7-9 to TRBJ2-1; 9 positions match TRBD1. The junction had 0 bases not matched to a gene; V was cut back by 1 base and J by 5 bases. Germline V lookup: CDR1 SEHNR, CDR2 FQNEAQ (reference sequence). The CDR3 sequence is 14 residues long. This chain's CDR3 is CASSLGTGDNEQFF. CDR3 in DNA: TGTGCCAGCAGCTTAGGGACAGGGGACAATGAGCAGTTCTTC.

This clonotype occurred a few times. The rearrangement links TRBV7-2 to TRBJ1-4, with a weak D call TRBD1 (5 bases). Germline CDR1 SGHTA, CDR2 FQGNSA. Trimming removed 5 bases at V and 5 bases at J, with 12 bases between. The length of the CDR3 is 14 residues. The CDR3 DNA is TGTGCCAGCAGCCCCGACAGCACGAATGAAAAACTGTTTTTT. This translates into CASSPDSTNEKLFF.

The V gene is TRBV20-1, the J gene TRBJ1-2; D gene uncertain. The CDR3 runs 12 residues. Germline values: CDR1 DFQATT, CDR2 SNEGSKA (reference sequence). The V end lost 6 bases, the J end lost 6 bases, and 14 bases lay between the germline ends. The CDR3 region is CSAAGRTDGYTF. The CDR3 nucleotides read TGCAGTGCCGCGGGTAGGACGGATGGCTACACCTTC.

This chain joins TRBV27 and TRBJ1-5; possible D gene TRBD1, 6 bases. Trimming left V 5 bases short and J 0 bases short, with 11 bases between. The germline V gene has CDR1 MNHEY and CDR2 SMNVEV (reference sequence). This CDR3 is 15 amino acids long. The CDR3 sequence is CASSMRGYSNQPQHF. The DNA for the CDR3 is TGTGCCAGCAGTATGAGGGGGTATAGCAATCAGCCCCAGCATTTT.

The rearrangement joins TRBV6-1 to TRBJ2-1, with TRBD2 identical over 9 bases. Germline lookup yields CDR1 MNHNS and CDR2 SASEGT. V lost 6 bases to trimming and J lost 4 bases; unmatched junction nucleotides: 4. CDR3 length equals 14 residues. The CDR3 nucleotides are TGTGCCAGCAGCGGGACTAGCCGGTACAATGAGCAGTTCTTC. Encoded protein: CASSGTSRYNEQFF.

The genes are TRBV7-2 and TRBJ1-3; 7 positions match TRBD1. There are 14 residues in the CDR3. V shed 3 bases and J 11 bases; nucleotides not matched to a gene: 10. Germline V gives CDR1 SGHTA, CDR2 FQGNSA. CDR3 region: CASSFVPGGVAIYF. The CDR3 coding sequence is TGTGCCAGCAGCTTCGTCCCAGGGGGTGTCGCCATATATTTT.